These 10 T cell receptor beta chains share one sample of origin, sequenced in a study of cytomegalovirus exposure and HLA in healthy donors. The assay was immunoSEQ multiplex PCR, and TCRdb's table has in-frame clones only and misses some. Of around 190,000 clones in the sample, around 80% were seen once. Specimen: PBMCs. These receptor sequences come from a woman aged 30 to 39 in good health and CMV-seronegative.

This sequence joins TRBV2 and TRBJ2-5, with D possibly being TRBD2 (6 bases). Germline assignment: CDR1 SNHLY and CDR2 FYNNEI. This CDR3 contains 13 residues. The V gene lost 8 bases and the J gene lost 5 bases, with 15 bases spanning the gap. The CDR3 DNA is TGTGCCAGCTCCGGCGGGGACTTGGAGACCCAGTACTTC. Residues: CASSGGDLETQYF.

There are a few counts of this clone. The chain recombines TRBV4-1 with TRBJ2-5; tentatively, D is TRBD2 (6 bases). The germline V gene encodes CDR1 MGHRA and CDR2 YSYEKL. The CDR3 has 14 residues. V was trimmed by 1 base and J by 5 bases, leaving 11 bases between them. CDR3 nucleotides: TGCGCCAGCAGCCAAGTCACGGGAGTGGAGACCCAGTACTTC. Translated: CASSQVTGVETQYF.

V is TRBV7-3 and J is TRBJ2-7, with TRBD1 identical over 7 bases. The V gene end was trimmed by 4 bases and the J gene end by 5 bases; junction bases not matched to a gene: 5. Germline V CDR1 and CDR2: SGHTA, FQGTGA. This CDR3 is built from 13 residues. The CDR3 here is CASSSDRENEQYF. Written as DNA, the CDR3 is TGTGCCAGCAGCTCCGACAGGGAAAACGAGCAGTACTTC.

The table lists this clone with a few counts. This chain uses TRBV2 with TRBJ1-1; possibly TRBD1 for D (5 bases). With 3 bases removed from V and 6 bases from J, the gap between germline ends came to 11 bases. Germline CDR1 and CDR2: SNHLY and FYNNEI. The CDR3 is 13 amino acids. In nucleotides, the CDR3 is TGTGCCAGCAGTGAGCAGGGAAGGGCTGAAGCTTTCTTT. The encoded protein is CASSEQGRAEAFF.

J is TRBJ1-5 and V is TRBV28; a possible D gene is TRBD1 (5 bases). This CDR3 region has 16 residues. The germline V gene has CDR1 MDHEN and CDR2 SYDVKM. Between the trimmed V and J ends, which lost 2 bases and 0 bases, there was a span of 11 bases. The CDR3: CASSLAPGYSNQPQHF. The CDR3 DNA reads TGTGCCAGCAGTTTAGCTCCAGGGTATAGCAATCAGCCCCAGCATTTT.

This clone appeared a few times. This sequence joins TRBV4-2 and TRBJ1-1; TRBD1 matches 10 bases. Germline V gives CDR1 LGHNA, CDR2 YNFKEQ. This CDR3 comprises 15 residues. The J segment lost 4 bases and the V segment lost 5 bases, leaving 7 bases of the junction unmatched. The CDR3 coding sequence is TGTGCCAGCAGCAAAGGACAGGGGGGCTCCACTGAAGCTTTCTTT. Translating it yields CASSKGQGGSTEAFF.

The J gene is TRBJ1-5, the V gene TRBV5-1; D call uncertain. V lost 3 bases and J lost 5, with 12 bases in between. CDR1 is SGHRS, CDR2 YFSETQ, per germline. CDR3 length equals 14 residues. The CDR3 DNA sequence: TGCGCCAGCAGCTGGGAGGGAAATGATCAGCCCCAGCATTTT. Translated, it gives CASSWEGNDQPQHF.

J is TRBJ2-3 and V is TRBV5-1; 11 bases agree with TRBD1. The CDR3 runs 15 residues. Per germline, CDR1 SGHRS and CDR2 YFSETQ. J was trimmed by 6 bases and V by 3 bases; bases with no gene match: 6. The CDR3 reads CASSSGQGGGDTQYF. For the CDR3, the DNA is TGCGCCAGCAGCTCGGGACAGGGGGGCGGGGATACGCAGTATTTT.

This chain joins TRBV9 and TRBJ1-4; D call uncertain. This CDR3 has 17 residues. Trimming pared 0 bases from V and 0 bases from J, leaving 12 bases between. Germline assignment: CDR1 SGDLS and CDR2 YYNGEE. The CDR3 nucleotides are TGTGCCAGCAGCGTAGATGCCTTGGCAGCAACTAATGAAAAACTGTTTTTT. Its translation is CASSVDALAATNEKLFF.

The CDR3 sequence: CASSRLETQYF. In DNA, the CDR3 is TGTGCCAGCAGCCGGTTGGAGACCCAGTACTTC. This sequence joins TRBV28 and TRBJ2-5; D gene ambiguous. The germline V gene encodes CDR1 MDHEN and CDR2 SYDVKM. The ends were cut back, 6 bases at V and 5 bases at J, with 7 bases in the middle. The CDR3 consists of 11 residues.